This passage covers 21 T cell receptor beta chains from one sample sequenced in a study of Ad26.COV2.S vaccination and SARS-CoV-2 variants. TCRdb's table, derived via immunoSEQ multiplex PCR, lists solely in-frame clones and lacks some. The sample shows fewer than 900,000 clones, 89% of them seen only once. Stated treatment: about 20 received Ad26.COV2.S at low or high dose, single or two shots; about 5 received placebo; per-sample allocation not given. Sampling was performed 63 days after the first vaccine or placebo injection. This specimen consisted of peripheral blood, obtained in a trial of Ad26.COV2.S vaccine versus placebo. The receptor set was obtained from a person between 18 and 59 years old who received the Ad26.COV2.S COVID-19 vaccine or a placebo.

The rearrangement uses TRBV19 and TRBJ2-1; 13 bases are shared with TRBD2. The CDR3 has 17 residues. Germline V gene sequence: CDR1 LNHDA, CDR2 SQIVND (reference sequence). J was trimmed by 0 bases and V by 5 bases; bases with no gene match: 4. CDR3 loop: CASSSLAGGPSYNEQFF. For the CDR3, the DNA is TGTGCCAGTAGTTCACTAGCGGGAGGGCCCTCCTACAATGAGCAGTTCTTC.

V is TRBV5-1 and J is TRBJ2-1; a weak D match, TRBD1 (6 bases). The V end was cut by 2 bases, the J end by 4 bases, with 7 bases between. This CDR3 is 13 amino acids long. Germline lookup yields CDR1 SGHRS and CDR2 YFSETQ. The CDR3 loop is CASSLQGYNEQFF. The CDR3 DNA reads TGCGCCAGCAGCTTACAGGGATACAATGAGCAGTTCTTC.

The chain employs TRBV5-1 and TRBJ1-2; D is unclear. Germline V CDR1 and CDR2: SGHRS, YFSETQ. V lost 4 bases to trimming and J lost 2 bases, with 6 bases between them. This CDR3 is built from 12 residues. The CDR3 is CASSVQNYGYTF. The CDR3 nucleotides read TGCGCCAGCAGCGTACAAAACTATGGCTACACCTTC.

This clone was seen only once. V usage is TRBV9 and J usage is TRBJ1-1, with D perhaps matching TRBD1 (6 bases). CDR3 length: 15 amino acids. CDR1 is SGDLS, CDR2 YYNGEE, per germline. Between the trimmed V and J ends, which lost 4 bases and 0 bases, there was a span of 13 bases. The CDR3 sequence is CASSLTTGLNTEAFF. The CDR3 DNA sequence: TGTGCCAGCAGCCTCACTACAGGGTTGAACACTGAAGCTTTCTTT.

This rearrangement joins TRBV6-5 to TRBJ2-3; the match to TRBD2 covers 10 bases. Looked up from germline, CDR1 is MNHEY and CDR2 is SVGAGI. The length of the CDR3 is 15 residues. Unmatched junction bases numbered 4, after V lost 6 bases and J lost 1 base. CDR3 coding DNA: TGTGCCAGCAGCAGTAGCGGGGGGCGCACAGATACGCAGTATTTT. Residues: CASSSSGGRTDTQYF.

This clone has a single count. This chain connects TRBV19 to TRBJ2-1, with TRBD2 matching over 7 bases. Germline values: CDR1 LNHDA, CDR2 SQIVND (reference sequence). The CDR3 consists of 13 residues. The J segment lost 9 bases and the V segment lost 1 base, leaving 3 bases of the junction unmatched. The CDR3 DNA sequence: TGTGCCAGTAGTATAGGACTAGCAGGTGAGCAGTTCTTC. It encodes CASSIGLAGEQFF.

CDR3 loop: CASSLVTGSRNEQFF. The CDR3 DNA reads TGTGCCAGCAGCTTAGTCACAGGTTCTAGGAATGAGCAGTTCTTC. This chain uses TRBV7-9 with TRBJ2-1, with D perhaps TRBD1 (5 bases). The CDR3 sequence is 15 residues long. V was clipped by 1 base and J by 7 bases, with 14 bases between them. The germline V gene encodes CDR1 SEHNR and CDR2 FQNEAQ (reference sequence).

V usage is TRBV6-2 or TRBV6-3 and J usage is TRBJ1-5, with a tentative D call TRBD1 (5 bases). The V gene's germline CDR1 is MNHEY and CDR2 SVGEGT. The CDR3 is made up of 13 amino acids. V shed 3 bases and J shed 4 bases, with 7 bases lying between them. The CDR3 bases are TGTGCCAGCAGTTATAAGGGGAATCAGCCCCAGCATTTT. It specifies CASSYKGNQPQHF.

The chain joins TRBV29-1 to TRBJ2-1; TRBD1 matches at 7 bases. The CDR3 contains 12 residues. The germline CDR1 and CDR2 sequences are SQVTM and ANQGSEA. The V gene end was trimmed by 6 bases and the J gene end by 5 bases; junction bases not matched to a gene: 4. CDR3 sequence (DNA): TGCAGCGTCGCCCAGGGGGACAATGAGCAGTTCTTC. Its translation: CSVAQGDNEQFF.

This chain connects TRBV3-1 (or the pseudogene TRBV3-2) to TRBJ2-6, with TRBD2 matching 7 bases. The length of the CDR3 is 21 residues. V was pared by 2 bases and J by 2 bases, with 18 bases of the junction left unmatched. Looked up from germline, CDR1 is LGHDT and CDR2 is YNNKEL (reference sequence). The CDR3 bases are TGTGCCAGCAGCCAATACCCCCGACTAGCCGGGGTAGGAACTGGGGCCAACGTCCTGACTTTC. Amino acid sequence: CASSQYPRLAGVGTGANVLTF.

The genes are TRBV6-2 or TRBV6-3 and TRBJ1-1, with D possibly matching TRBD1 (6 bases). CDR1 and CDR2 (germline): MNHEY, SVGEGT. V shed 2 bases and J shed 11 bases, with 15 bases lying between them. The CDR3 consists of 13 residues. CDR3 bases: TGTGCCAGCAGTTACGGGTCGAGACAGGCTGCTTTCTTT. It specifies CASSYGSRQAAFF.

This chain links TRBV30 with TRBJ2-3, with 8 nucleotides matching TRBD2. Germline-derived CDR1 and CDR2 are GTSNPN and SVGIG (reference sequence). The CDR3 contains 14 residues. Unmatched junction bases numbered 3, after V lost 0 bases and J lost 4 bases. In DNA form, the CDR3 reads TGTGCCTGGAGTGTGGAACTAGCGGCAGATACGCAGTATTTT. The encoded protein is CAWSVELAADTQYF.

V gene TRBV5-6 combines with J gene TRBJ2-1; D is unresolved. This CDR3 contains 16 residues. V was clipped by 4 bases and J by 0 bases, with 14 bases between them. The germline V gene has CDR1 SGHDT and CDR2 YYEEEE. The CDR3 reads CASSPWTGNSYNEQFF. Written as DNA, the CDR3 is TGTGCCAGCAGCCCCTGGACCGGCAACTCCTACAATGAGCAGTTCTTC. Drawing the rest from reference TRBV5-6 and TRBJ2-1, the complete variable domain is DAGVTQSPTHLIKTRGQQVTLRCSPKSGHDTVSWYQQALGQGPQFIFQYYEEEERQRGNFPDRFSGHQFPNYSSELNVNALLLGDSALYLCASSPWTGNSYNEQFFGPGTRLTVL.

The chain carries TRBV7-2 and TRBJ1-3; D unresolved. V was cut by 1 base and J by 2 bases, with 9 bases left in between. This CDR3 region has 15 residues. The germline V gene encodes CDR1 SGHTA and CDR2 FQGNSA. The CDR3 region is CASSLDWDPGNTIYF. DNA for the CDR3: TGTGCCAGCAGCTTAGATTGGGATCCTGGAAACACCATATATTTT.

The J gene is TRBJ2-7, the V gene TRBV10-3, with TRBD1 matching 8 bases. There are 13 residues in the CDR3. CDR1 and CDR2 from the germline V gene are ENHRY and SYGVKD. Unmatched junction bases numbered 4, after V lost 6 bases and J lost 3 bases. This chain's CDR3 is CAISSGGIYEQYF. Written as DNA, the CDR3 is TGTGCCATCAGCTCAGGGGGCATCTACGAGCAGTACTTC.

The genes are TRBV5-6 and TRBJ1-2; D may be TRBD1 (5 bases). Germline loops: CDR1 SGHDT, CDR2 YYEEEE. This CDR3 contains 14 residues. V lost 4 bases and J lost 3, with 13 bases in between. Written as DNA, the CDR3 is TGTGCCAGCAGCGTGGACACGGAATACTATGGCTACACCTTC. This translates into CASSVDTEYYGYTF.

This chain uses TRBV2 with TRBJ2-4, with D perhaps matching TRBD2 (5 bases). V dropped 6 bases and J dropped 9 bases, with 12 bases sitting between them. CDR1 SNHLY and CDR2 FYNNEI come from the germline V gene. CDR3 length: 12 amino acids. The CDR3 coding sequence is TGTGCCAGCAGGCTAGCTGAAGGCATTCAGTACTTC. It encodes CASRLAEGIQYF.

This clone was detected only once. V is TRBV3-1 (or the pseudogene TRBV3-2) and J is TRBJ2-5, with 12 positions matching TRBD2. Germline loops: CDR1 LGHDT, CDR2 YNNKEL (reference sequence). The CDR3 contains 17 residues. J was trimmed by 5 bases and V by 3 bases; bases with no gene match: 10. CDR3 in DNA: TGTGCCAGCAGCCAGCAACTAGCGGGAGGTTTTCAGGAGACCCAGTACTTC. It yields the protein CASSQQLAGGFQETQYF.

The rearrangement uses TRBV5-5 and TRBJ1-6; D remains unclear. The V end was cut by 4 bases, the J end by 6 bases, with 14 bases between. There are 15 residues in the CDR3. The V gene's germline CDR1 is SGHKS and CDR2 YYEKEE (reference sequence). CDR3 nucleotides: TGTGCCAGCAGCCTGACGGCCAGCTTTAATTCACCCCTCCACTTT. Its protein is CASSLTASFNSPLHF.

This clone came up once. V usage is TRBV7-2 and J usage is TRBJ1-1; D ambiguous. CDR1 is SGHTA and CDR2 is FQGNSA in the germline V gene. V lost 3 bases, J lost 1 base, and 15 bases lay in between. The CDR3 totals 16 residues. In DNA, the CDR3 is TGTGCCAGCAGCTTTGGTACACCGCAGGAGAACACTGAAGCTTTCTTT. Its protein product is CASSFGTPQENTEAFF.

The chain combines TRBV6-2 or TRBV6-3 with TRBJ1-1, with D possibly TRBD1 on 5 matching bases. The V gene lost 5 bases and the J gene lost 11 bases, with 15 bases spanning the gap. This CDR3 region has 12 residues. CDR1 MNHEY and CDR2 SVGEGT come from the germline V gene. DNA of the CDR3: TGTGCCAGCAGTGACGGGGGGAGAGGGGCTTTCTTT. Residues: CASSDGGRGAFF.